These T cell receptor beta chains were read from a single sample in a study of cytomegalovirus exposure and HLA in healthy donors. Some clones are missing from TCRdb's copy, which holds only in-frame ones; the method was immunoSEQ multiplex PCR. This table holds about 95,000 clones, around 79% found once. Sequenced: PBMCs. These TCRs come from a woman aged 40 to 50 in good health and CMV-seronegative. CDR3s include the opening cysteine and the closing phenylalanine or tryptophan. D genes are given only for firm matches. Part of the rows lack a size; the others show once, few, many or a class for expanded clones.

cdr3_aa	cdr3_nt	v_call	j_call	d_call	clone_size
CASSLSDSNTEAFF	TGCGCCAGCAGCTTGTCGGACTCGAACACTGAAGCTTTCTTT	TRBV5-1	TRBJ1-1	-	-
CASSPGGDGGELFF	TGTGCCAGCAGCCCTGGGGGGGACGGCGGGGAGCTGTTTTTT	TRBV9	TRBJ2-2	TRBD2	-
CASSGQGYTEAFF	TGTGCCAGCAGTGGTCAGGGATACACTGAAGCTTTCTTT	TRBV2	TRBJ1-1	-	-
CASSPGSGGGEQYF	TGTGCCAGCAGTCCAGGGTCCGGGGGAGGCGAGCAGTACTTC	TRBV6-5	TRBJ2-7	-	once
CASSCGTGGPGNEKLFF	TGTGCTAGCAGCTGCGGGACAGGGGGCCCTGGTAATGAAAAACTGTTTTTT	TRBV7-7	TRBJ1-4	TRBD1	-
CASSLDSKLANSPLHF	TGTGCCAGCAGCTTGGACAGCAAGCTCGCTAATTCACCCCTCCACTTT	TRBV7-2	TRBJ1-6	-	-
CATSRVDREAQPQHF	TGTGCCACCAGCAGAGTTGATAGAGAGGCTCAGCCCCAGCATTTT	TRBV15	TRBJ1-5	-	-
CASSLALGGTSTDTQYF	TGTGCCAGCAGCTTAGCGTTGGGGGGAACTAGCACAGATACGCAGTATTTT	TRBV7-8	TRBJ2-3	-	-
CATLQGVTEAFF	TGTGCCACCCTCCAGGGGGTCACTGAAGCTTTCTTT	TRBV6-5	TRBJ1-1	TRBD1	-
CASSQETGLFGYTF	TGCGCCAGCAGCCAAGAGACAGGGCTGTTCGGCTACACCTTC	TRBV4-1	TRBJ1-2	TRBD1	few
CASFINRGLNQPQHF	TGTGCCAGTTTTATAAACAGGGGGCTCAATCAGCCCCAGCATTTT	TRBV19	TRBJ1-5	TRBD1	few
CATQQGAGAGELFF	TGTGCCACCCAACAGGGGGCTGGGGCCGGGGAGCTGTTTTTT	TRBV15	TRBJ2-2	TRBD1	-
CASSSTPGEQFF	TGTGCCAGCTCGTCCACCCCGGGGGAGCAGTTCTTC	TRBV27	TRBJ2-1	-	-
CASSPLRGGDTEAFF	TGTGCCAGCTCACCCTTACGGGGGGGAGACACTGAAGCTTTCTTT	TRBV18	TRBJ1-1	-	-
CARVRGGRGPSFGYTF	TGTGCCAGAGTGAGAGGGGGCCGCGGCCCATCTTTTGGCTACACCTTC	TRBV21-1	TRBJ1-2	-	-
CASSFTGTANSPLHF	TGTGCCAGCAGTTTTACCGGGACAGCTAATTCACCCCTCCACTTT	TRBV2	TRBJ1-6	TRBD1	-
CASSEGTGTTNEKLFF	TGTGCCAGCAGTGAAGGGACAGGGACAACTAATGAAAAACTGTTTTTT	TRBV6-1	TRBJ1-4	TRBD1	-
CASSMFQGAWETQYF	TGTGCCAGCAGCATGTTCCAGGGGGCTTGGGAGACCCAGTACTTC	TRBV7-8	TRBJ2-5	TRBD1	-
CASSLQGAFLGYTF	TGTGCCAGCAGCCTACAGGGGGCCTTTCTCGGCTACACCTTC	TRBV14	TRBJ1-2	TRBD1	-
CASSPQPTGGDETQYF	TGCGCCAGCAGCCCGCAGCCCACAGGGGGCGATGAGACCCAGTACTTC	TRBV5-1	TRBJ2-5	TRBD1	-
CASRLTPRDSPLHF	TGCGCCAGCAGGTTGACCCCTCGGGATTCACCCCTCCACTTT	TRBV5-1	TRBJ1-6	-	-
CASSQWTGGNSNQPQHF	TGTGCCAGCAGCCAATGGACAGGGGGCAATAGCAATCAGCCCCAGCATTTT	TRBV5-8	TRBJ1-5	TRBD1	-
CASSLSGRGGYNEQFF	TGTGCCAGCAGTCTTTCAGGGCGGGGGGGATACAATGAGCAGTTCTTC	TRBV25-1	TRBJ2-1	TRBD2	-
CASSQRVSDEQYF	TGCGCCAGCAGCCAGCGGGTGTCCGACGAGCAGTACTTC	TRBV4-3	TRBJ2-7	-	-
CASSFAGNGYQPQHF	TGTGCCAGCAGCTTTGCAGGGAACGGTTATCAGCCCCAGCATTTT	TRBV11-2	TRBJ1-5	-	-
CAISESNPGLAYNEQFF	TGTGCCATCAGTGAGTCGAACCCCGGACTCGCCTACAATGAGCAGTTCTTC	TRBV10-3	TRBJ2-1	-	-
CASSPPQGLYTF	TGTGCCAGCAGTCCACCACAGGGGTTGTACACCTTC	TRBV27	TRBJ1-2	TRBD1	-
CASSLGEVSTDTQYF	TGTGCCAGCAGCTTAGGGGAGGTGAGCACAGATACGCAGTATTTT	TRBV7-9	TRBJ2-3	-	once
CASSIKRNTEAFF	TGTGCCAGTAGTATCAAGAGGAACACTGAAGCTTTCTTT	TRBV19	TRBJ1-1	-	many
CASRESKAADEKLFF	TGTGCCAGCAGGGAGTCAAAAGCGGCTGATGAAAAACTGTTTTTT	TRBV6-5	TRBJ1-4	-	once
CASSLGIGGGKNIQYF	TGTGCCAGCAGCTTAGGAATCGGCGGGGGGAAAAACATTCAGTACTTC	TRBV7-2	TRBJ2-4	TRBD2	-
CASSGGTGGYYGYTF	TGTGCCAGCAGTGGCGGGACAGGGGGCTACTATGGCTACACCTTC	TRBV6-1	TRBJ1-2	TRBD1	-
CASRRGQETQYF	TGTGCCAGCAGGCGGGGGCAAGAGACCCAGTACTTC	TRBV25-1	TRBJ2-5	TRBD2	-
CASSGGTGRDNEKLFF	TGTGCCAGCAGCGGAGGGACAGGGCGGGATAATGAAAAACTGTTTTTT	TRBV9	TRBJ1-4	TRBD1	-
CASSLSESTNEKLFF	TGTGCCAGCAGCTTAAGCGAGTCTACTAATGAAAAACTGTTTTTT	TRBV13	TRBJ1-4	-	once
CASSDTKGASAWSGVYEQYF	TGCGCCAGCAGCGACACTAAGGGGGCTAGTGCTTGGTCGGGGGTATACGAGCAGTACTTC	TRBV5-1	TRBJ2-7	-	-
CASSRDRYGPEAFF	TGTGCCAGCTCACGGGACAGGTATGGTCCTGAAGCTTTCTTT	TRBV18	TRBJ1-1	TRBD1	-
CSVERRQDTEAFF	TGCAGCGTTGAACGCAGGCAAGACACTGAAGCTTTCTTT	TRBV29-1	TRBJ1-1	-	-
CAWSDRGAGGYTF	TGTGCCTGGTCGGACCGGGGGGCCGGCGGCTACACCTTC	TRBV30	TRBJ1-2	-	-
CASSLGDYTGELFF	TGCGCCAGCAGCTTGGGGGACTACACCGGGGAGCTGTTTTTT	TRBV5-1	TRBJ2-2	-	-
CASSAGTSGGTDTQYF	TGTGCCAGCAGTGCCGGGACTAGCGGGGGCACAGATACGCAGTATTTT	TRBV6-4	TRBJ2-3	TRBD2	large
CASSLAQWETQYF	TGTGCCAGCAGCTTAGCGCAGTGGGAGACCCAGTACTTC	TRBV7-9	TRBJ2-5	-	once
CASSLALTAILEGTEAFF	TGTGCCAGCAGCTTAGCGCTCACAGCCATATTGGAGGGCACTGAAGCTTTCTTT	TRBV7-8	TRBJ1-1	-	-
CASTGGYEQYF	TGTGCCAGCACCGGGGGCTACGAGCAGTACTTC	TRBV2	TRBJ2-7	-	-
CATQWAGHTYNEQFF	TGTGCCACTCAATGGGCGGGGCATACCTACAATGAGCAGTTCTTC	TRBV19	TRBJ2-1	-	-
CATSRRTTANTEAFF	TGTGCCACCAGCAGGCGTACGACAGCGAACACTGAAGCTTTCTTT	TRBV15	TRBJ1-1	-	-
CASSVWDRGKNEQFF	TGCGCCAGCAGCGTCTGGGACAGGGGAAAAAATGAGCAGTTCTTC	TRBV5-1	TRBJ2-1	TRBD1	-
CAWNPGNYEQYF	TGTGCCTGGAATCCCGGGAACTACGAGCAGTACTTC	TRBV30	TRBJ2-7	-	few
CAWTGHLRNTEAFF	TGTGCCTGGACCGGACACCTGAGAAACACTGAAGCTTTCTTT	TRBV30	TRBJ1-1	-	-
CASSFQGSGDNQPQHF	TGTGCCAGTAGTTTCCAGGGTTCCGGAGACAATCAGCCCCAGCATTTT	TRBV19	TRBJ1-5	-	-
CASSQVDLGLAGGNEQFF	TGCGCCAGCAGCCAAGTCGACTTGGGGCTAGCGGGGGGGAATGAGCAGTTCTTC	TRBV4-1	TRBJ2-1	TRBD2	few